The 26 T cell receptor beta chains below were found in one sample sequenced in a study of CD8 T cells in ankylosing spondylitis. One entry per CDR3 protein, called by TCRdb with MiXCR from the 5' RACE reads. This table has about 200,000 distinct CDR3 sequences, around 7.9% appearing once. General observations from the study: A TCR beta motif of roughly 8 highly homologous variants seemed to mark ankylosing spondylitis blood.

No antigen is known for these receptors. Sequenced: blood, either unsorted or a sorted T cell fraction (not recorded which). Receptor source: a male donor with ankylosing spondylitis.

This clonotype has only a few counts. The DNA for the CDR3 is TGTGCCAGCAGCTTGGGACTAGCGGGAGGCTCCTGGGAGCAGTACTTC. It specifies CASSLGLAGGSWEQYF. The rearrangement uses TRBV7-8 and TRBJ2-7, with TRBD2 matching over 15 bases. This CDR3 has 16 amino acids. Per germline, CDR1 SGHVS and CDR2 FQNEAQ. V shed 3 bases, J shed 7 bases, and the junction held 7 bases outside the gene matches.

In this sample, this clonotype turned up many times. V usage is TRBV4-3 and J usage is TRBJ1-1; tentatively, D is TRBD1 (5 bases). The CDR3 spans 15 residues. V shed 0 bases and J shed 0 bases, with 8 bases lying between them. From germline, CDR1 is LGHNA and CDR2 YSLEER. CDR3 region: CASSQDRQLNTEAFF. The DNA for the CDR3 is TGCGCCAGCAGCCAAGATCGACAGTTGAACACTGAAGCTTTCTTT.

The sample holds many counts of this clonotype. V usage is TRBV20-1 and J usage is TRBJ2-7, with unresolved D. The CDR3 has 11 residues. CDR1 is DFQATT, CDR2 SNEGSKA, per germline (reference sequence). The ends were cut back, 5 bases at V and 0 bases at J, with 5 bases in the middle. CDR3 in DNA: TGCAGTGCTCTCCTCTCCTACGAGCAGTACTTC. Protein product: CSALLSYEQYF.

In its sample, this clonotype was seen a few times. This rearrangement joins TRBV2 to TRBJ1-6; TRBD1 might be the D (5 bases). CDR3 length equals 15 residues. The V end lost 4 bases, the J end lost 0 bases, and 7 bases lay between the germline ends. Germline lookup yields CDR1 SNHLY and CDR2 FYNNEI. DNA for the CDR3: TGTGCCAGCAGTGCCGGGGGCTCCTATAATTCACCCCTCCACTTT. As protein: CASSAGGSYNSPLHF.

Comments on this clonotype: A junction boundary mismatches the germline segment, possibly from a read error. This chain connects TRBV7-7 to TRBJ2-5; 7 bases are shared with TRBD1. CDR3 length: 14 amino acids. From germline, CDR1 is SSHAT and CDR2 FNYEAQ (reference sequence). CDR3 nucleotide sequence: TGTGCTAGCAGCCCTCGACAGGGCGCGGAGACCCAGTACTTC. Translated: CASSPRQGAETQYF.

V is TRBV2 and J is TRBJ2-3; 8 bases are a match to TRBD1. Germline loops: CDR1 SNHLY, CDR2 FYNNEI. This CDR3 contains 18 residues. The CDR3 DNA reads as TGTACCCGCAGTTTAGTCTATGGAGGACAGGGAATGACAGATACGCAGTATTTT. This sequence encodes CTRSLVYGGQGMTDTQYF.

The sample holds many counts of this clonotype. The chain joins TRBV6-1 to TRBJ1-2; TRBD1 aligns across 8 bases. V was pared by 7 bases and J by 8 bases, with 9 bases of the junction left unmatched. CDR1 and CDR2 from the germline V gene are MNHNS and SASEGT. The CDR3 has 13 amino acids. The chain's CDR3 is CASTLGQGGGYTF. CDR3 in DNA: TGTGCCAGCACTCTTGGACAGGGCGGGGGCTACACCTTC.

Many counts were recorded for this clonotype. V and J are TRBV6-5 and TRBJ1-2, with D unresolved. The length of the CDR3 is 12 residues. Germline CDR1 and CDR2: MNHEY and SVGAGI. Deletions cut 7 bases from V and 7 bases from J, with 13 bases between. The CDR3 here is CASTSSRAGYTF. In DNA form, the CDR3 reads TGTGCCAGCACTAGTTCTAGGGCTGGCTACACCTTC.

The chain joins TRBV7-2 to TRBJ1-1; TRBD1 might be the D (6 bases). Germline V gene data show CDR1 as SGHTA and CDR2 as FQGNSA. Deletions cut 3 bases from V and 8 bases from J, with 16 bases between. The CDR3 is made up of 14 amino acids. The CDR3 region has the DNA TGTGCCAGCAGCTTCCTCCAGGGGCCGGTAGAAGCTTTCTTT. It codes for CASSFLQGPVEAFF.

This clonotype was observed at least ten times. The rearrangement uses TRBV4-3 and TRBJ2-1; TRBD1 agrees at 8 bases. Germline lookup yields CDR1 LGHNA and CDR2 YSLEER. After removal of 2 bases from V and 9 bases from J, the junction contained 9 bases not matched to a gene. The CDR3 runs to 15 residues. CDR3 coding DNA: TGCGCCAGCAGCCAATGGACAGGGTCTCCGAGTGAGCAGTTCTTC. Its translation is CASSQWTGSPSEQFF.

This clonotype has a count of ten or more. This chain uses TRBV5-1 with TRBJ2-7, with no clear D. Germline loops: CDR1 SGHRS, CDR2 YFSETQ. This CDR3 has 13 residues. The V and J ends lost 0 bases and 3 bases respectively, with 7 bases between them. The CDR3 spells CASSLGDVYEQYF. CDR3 nucleotides: TGCGCCAGCAGCTTGGGTGACGTCTACGAGCAGTACTTC.

In its sample, this clonotype was seen many times. The chain is built from TRBV10-3 and TRBJ1-5; TRBD1 matches 8 bases. The CDR3 length is 15 residues. With 7 bases clipped from V and 2 bases from J, the junction kept 7 bases outside the gene matches. From germline, CDR1 is ENHRY and CDR2 SYGVKD. CDR3 sequence (DNA): TGTGCCATCAACAATGACAGGGGTGGCAATCAGCCCCAGCATTTT. Residues: CAINNDRGGNQPQHF.

This clonotype was detected ten times or more. The CDR3 region has the DNA TGTGCCATCAGTGAGGTAGGCGGATCCTACGAGCAGTACTTC. This encodes CAISEVGGSYEQYF. The chain uses TRBV10-3 and TRBJ2-7; D is unclear. Trimming took 2 bases from V and 1 from J, leaving 9 bases between them. Germline CDR1 reads ENHRY; CDR2 reads SYGVKD. The CDR3 runs to 14 residues.

The chain has TRBV6-2 or TRBV6-3 and TRBJ2-7; 7 bases agree with TRBD2. The junction had 26 bases not matched to a gene; V was cut back by 7 bases and J by 11 bases. The CDR3 totals 17 residues. Germline CDR1 and CDR2: MNHEY and SVGEGT. Here the CDR3 reads CASTLSVFQVGAGVEYF. Here the CDR3 DNA reads TGTGCCAGCACCCTATCGGTTTTTCAGGTCGGCGCGGGAGTGGAGTACTTC.

The chain uses TRBV4-3 and TRBJ2-1, with TRBD2 identical over 10 bases. The germline CDR1 and CDR2 sequences are LGHNA and YSLEER. J gave up 5 bases and V 0 bases, and 13 bases lay outside the gene matches. This CDR3 spans 19 amino acids. The CDR3 protein is CASSQDSILAGRSHNEQFF. The CDR3 nucleotides read TGCGCCAGCAGCCAAGACTCCATACTAGCGGGGCGTTCTCACAATGAGCAGTTCTTC.

Many counts were recorded for this clonotype. The CDR3 region has the DNA TGTGCCAGCAGCCAAGATCAGGCGGGAGGGCCCCATGAGCAGTTCTTC. Its protein is CASSQDQAGGPHEQFF. The V and J genes are TRBV4-2 and TRBJ2-1; 9 nucleotides agree with TRBD2. Per germline, CDR1 LGHNA and CDR2 YNFKEQ. The CDR3 contains 16 residues. J lost 8 bases, V lost 0 bases, and 8 bases had no gene match.

This clonotype was recorded many times. V and J are TRBV3-1 and TRBJ1-6; D not certain. The CDR3 totals 13 residues. Trimming shortened V by 7 bases and J by 9 bases, and 13 bases separated the two germline ends. CDR1 is LGHDT, CDR2 YNNKEL, per germline (reference sequence). The CDR3 DNA reads as TGTGCCAGCACCCCCCCCTGGGGTTCACCCCTCCACTTT. As protein: CASTPPWGSPLHF.

This clonotype was observed many times. The V call is TRBV6-2 or TRBV6-3, the J call TRBJ1-2; D is undetermined. The V gene lost 8 bases and the J gene lost 4 bases, with 11 bases spanning the gap. Looked up from germline, CDR1 is MNHEY and CDR2 is SVGEGT. The CDR3 has 12 amino acids. CDR3 amino acids: CASDGRPYGYTF. CDR3 nucleotide sequence: TGTGCCAGCGATGGACGGCCCTATGGCTACACCTTC.

This clonotype was recorded at least ten times. The rearrangement joins TRBV9 to TRBJ2-7; TRBD1 aligns across 7 bases. Germline V lookup: CDR1 SGDLS, CDR2 YYNGEE. V lost 2 bases, J lost 2 bases, and 7 bases stayed unmatched. This CDR3 is 15 amino acids long. CDR3 sequence: CASSVTPGTAYEQYF. CDR3 coding DNA: TGTGCCAGCAGCGTCACCCCTGGGACAGCCTACGAGCAGTACTTC.

This clonotype was seen many times. The V call is TRBV6-1, the J call TRBJ1-1; 8 bases are a match to TRBD1. After removal of 6 bases from V and 5 bases from J, the junction contained 11 bases not matched to a gene. The CDR3 totals 15 residues. From germline, CDR1 is MNHNS and CDR2 SASEGT. The CDR3 loop reads CASSDYPDRETEAFF. CDR3 in DNA: TGTGCCAGCAGCGATTACCCGGACAGGGAAACTGAAGCTTTCTTT.

This clonotype was detected ten times or more. The chain is built from TRBV29-1 and TRBJ1-2; D ambiguous. Trimming removed 5 bases at V and 4 bases at J, with 11 bases between. Germline CDR1 is SQVTM and CDR2 is ANQGSEA. The CDR3 totals 12 residues. CDR3 region: CSVRWQAYGYTF. The CDR3 DNA reads as TGCAGCGTTCGGTGGCAGGCCTATGGCTACACCTTC. Drawing the rest from reference TRBV29-1 and TRBJ1-2, the complete variable domain is SAVISQKPSRDICQRGTSLTIQCQVDSQVTMMFWYRQQPGQSLTLIATANQGSEATYESGFVIDKFPISRPNLTFSTLTVSNMSPEDSSIYLCSVRWQAYGYTFGSGTRLTVV.

The chain joins TRBV29-1 to TRBJ2-1; D is perhaps TRBD2 (5 bases). The CDR3 is 15 residues long. V was clipped by 2 bases and J by 6 bases, with 17 bases between them. The germline gives CDR1 SQVTM, CDR2 ANQGSEA. CDR3 in amino acids: CSVEFVAGLPNEQFF. DNA for the CDR3: TGCAGCGTTGAATTTGTGGCAGGACTCCCCAATGAGCAGTTCTTC.

V usage is TRBV5-1 and J usage is TRBJ2-7; D may be TRBD2 (5 bases). The V end lost 4 bases, the J end lost 6 bases, and 14 bases lay between the germline ends. Germline CDR1 is SGHRS and CDR2 is YFSETQ. This CDR3 is built from 13 residues. Written as DNA, the CDR3 is TGCGCCAGCAGCCTGGACGCCGGGGTCGAGCAGTACTTC. It codes for CASSLDAGVEQYF.

This clonotype appeared many times. The rearrangement joins TRBV7-6 to TRBJ2-7; D may correspond to TRBD1 or TRBD2 (5 bases each). The V and J ends lost 5 bases and 3 bases respectively, with 17 bases between them. The germline V gene encodes CDR1 SGHVS and CDR2 FNYEAQ. This CDR3 is 15 amino acids long. Here the CDR3 reads CASSLLGDGLYEQYF. The CDR3 bases are TGTGCCAGCAGCCTCTTAGGGGACGGACTCTACGAGCAGTACTTC.

This clonotype was counted ten times or more. This sequence joins TRBV4-1 and TRBJ2-3, with D possibly matching TRBD2 (5 bases). The length of the CDR3 is 16 residues. Trimming cost V 0 bases and J 1 base, with 11 bases left between them. Looked up from germline, CDR1 is MGHRA and CDR2 is YSYEKL. CDR3 bases: TGCGCCAGCAGCCAAGAATCTAGCACACGCACAGATACGCAGTATTTT. It codes for CASSQESSTRTDTQYF.

The chain recombines TRBV10-3 with TRBJ2-1; D gene uncertain. The germline CDR1 and CDR2 sequences are ENHRY and SYGVKD. The CDR3 runs to 12 residues. Trimming took 2 bases from V and 5 from J, leaving 4 bases between them. The CDR3 bases are TGTGCCATCAGTGAGCGAGACAATGAGCAGTTCTTC. The encoded protein is CAISERDNEQFF.